One sample yielded the 15 T cell receptor beta chains listed below, sequenced in a study of response to subunit inactivated influenza vaccine. TCRdb called the RT-PCR reads again in MiXCR, with one record for every CDR3 protein. The sample includes about 540,000 distinct CDR3 sequences, roughly a quarter of them seen just once. The sample was also linked to a second study, of T cells expressing NK-cell markers. As reported in that work: TCR beta libraries carry UMIs added by 5'RACE template switching.

The specimen comprised CD4+ T cells sorted from PBMCs, sampled about 12 days after vaccination. The receptor set was obtained from a middle-aged man who received an inactivated influenza vaccine.

The genes are TRBV7-2 and TRBJ2-3, with unresolved D. The V gene's germline CDR1 is SGHTA and CDR2 FQGNSA. V was trimmed by 5 bases and J by 0 bases, leaving 9 bases between them. The CDR3 is 14 residues long. CDR3 bases: TGTGCCAGCAGCCGGGCCAGTAGCACAGATACGCAGTATTTT. Its protein product is CASSRASSTDTQYF. The full variable domain, in which reference TRBV7-2 and TRBJ2-3 provide the parts outside the CDR3, is GAGVSQSPSNKVTEKGKDVELRCDPISGHTALYWYRQSLGQGLEFLIYFQGNSAPDKSGLPSDRFSAERTGGSVSTLTIQRTQQEDSAVYLCASSRASSTDTQYFGPGTRLTVL.

This chain links TRBV6-1 with TRBJ1-4, with D unclear. Germline CDR1 reads MNHNS; CDR2 reads SASEGT. The CDR3 covers 14 residues. The V end lost 6 bases, the J end lost 5 bases, and 13 bases lay between the germline ends. DNA for the CDR3: TGTGCCAGCAGACTTGGAGGCCCAAATGAAAAACTGTTTTTT. It specifies CASRLGGPNEKLFF.

This clonotype appeared a few times. This rearrangement joins TRBV4-2 to TRBJ2-1, with 7 bases matching TRBD2. In germline, CDR1 is LGHNA, CDR2 YNFKEQ. This CDR3 region has 16 residues. The ends lost 1 base at V and 8 bases at J; junction bases unmatched: 11. CDR3 bases: TGTGCCAGCAGCCAAGTGCGAGCGGGACCCCTCTATGAGCAGTTCTTC. Translation: CASSQVRAGPLYEQFF.

This clonotype was seen more than once but under ten times. The chain is built from TRBV28 and TRBJ1-1; D is possibly TRBD1 (5 bases). V lost 8 bases, J lost 0 bases, and 10 bases lay in between. CDR1 is MDHEN, CDR2 SYDVKM, per germline. The CDR3 totals 13 residues. The CDR3 region has the DNA TGTGCCAGCCGGGACGGGTTGAACACTGAAGCTTTCTTT. It encodes CASRDGLNTEAFF.

This clonotype was observed once. V gene TRBV20-1 combines with J gene TRBJ2-7; no clear D gene. The V end was cut by 3 bases, the J end by 1 base, with 10 bases between. Per germline, CDR1 DFQATT and CDR2 SNEGSKA (reference sequence). This CDR3 is built from 13 residues. Written as DNA, the CDR3 is TGCAGTGCTAGCCATCAGCAATCCTACGAGCAGTACTTC. Amino acids: CSASHQQSYEQYF.

This clonotype was seen a few times. The chain carries TRBV5-1 and TRBJ2-5, with TRBD2 matching 16 bases. The germline CDR1 and CDR2 sequences are SGHRS and YFSETQ. The CDR3 is made up of 18 amino acids. V dropped 3 bases and J dropped 2; count of bases not matched to a gene: 7. The CDR3, as DNA: TGCGCCAGCAGCTCGGGACTAGCGGGGGGGCATGGTCAAGAGACCCAGTACTTC. It specifies CASSSGLAGGHGQETQYF. Full variable domain (rest looked up from reference TRBV5-1 and TRBJ2-5): KAGVTQTPRYLIKTRGQQVTLSCSPISGHRSVSWYQQTPGQGLQFLFEYFSETQRNKGNFPGRFSGRQFSNSRSEMNVSTLELGDSALYLCASSSGLAGGHGQETQYFGPGTRLLVL.

This chain connects TRBV29-1 to TRBJ2-2; D remains unclear. CDR1 SQVTM and CDR2 ANQGSEA come from the germline V gene. Deletions cut 7 bases from V and 1 base from J, with 4 bases between. CDR3 size: 11 residues. CDR3: CSAGNTGELFF. Here the CDR3 DNA reads TGCAGCGCCGGGAACACCGGGGAGCTGTTTTTT.

The chain has TRBV7-2 and TRBJ1-2; D uncertain. V gave up 1 base and J gave up 2 bases, with 11 bases separating them. This CDR3 is 15 amino acids long. In germline, CDR1 is SGHTA, CDR2 FQGNSA. CDR3 in amino acids: CASSLGGSGNYGYTF. The CDR3 DNA follows: TGTGCCAGCAGCTTAGGGGGTAGCGGGAACTATGGCTACACCTTC. The full variable domain, in which reference TRBV7-2 and TRBJ1-2 provide the parts outside the CDR3, is GAGVSQSPSNKVTEKGKDVELRCDPISGHTALYWYRQSLGQGLEFLIYFQGNSAPDKSGLPSDRFSAERTGGSVSTLTIQRTQQEDSAVYLCASSLGGSGNYGYTFGSGTRLTVV.

This clonotype was detected only a few times. This chain links TRBV5-1 with TRBJ1-1; TRBD1 matches at 10 bases. The germline V gene encodes CDR1 SGHRS and CDR2 YFSETQ. V shed 4 bases, J shed 4 bases, and the junction held 4 bases outside the gene matches. CDR3 size: 14 residues. The CDR3 DNA is TGCGCCAGCAGCCTCCGGGACAGGGGCACTGAAGCTTTCTTT. Encoded protein: CASSLRDRGTEAFF.

The chain links TRBV4-3 to TRBJ2-1, with D perhaps being TRBD1 or TRBD2 (5 bases each). Germline V gene data show CDR1 as LGHNA and CDR2 as YSLEER. The V gene lost 0 bases and the J gene lost 7 bases, with 10 bases spanning the gap. The CDR3 has 14 residues. CDR3 in DNA: TGCGCCAGCAGCCAAGATCGGGGCTTAAATGAGCAGTTCTTC. This gives the protein CASSQDRGLNEQFF.

The chain employs TRBV11-1 and TRBJ1-1; D gene ambiguous. CDR3 length: 14 residues. V was cut by 8 bases and J by 6 bases, with 19 bases left in between. Germline-derived CDR1 and CDR2 are SGHAT and FQDESV (reference sequence). The CDR3 region has the DNA TGTGCCAGCGCGCCAAAGAGGGTACACTCTGAAGCTTTCTTT. This codes for CASAPKRVHSEAFF.

This rearrangement joins TRBV9 to TRBJ2-7; the D is unclear. The CDR3 totals 13 residues. V was shortened by 2 bases and J by 6 bases, with 12 bases between the two germline ends. Germline values: CDR1 SGDLS, CDR2 YYNGEE. This CDR3 is CASSVSNVGEQYF. CDR3 sequence (DNA): TGTGCCAGCAGCGTTTCAAATGTTGGCGAGCAGTACTTC.

This clonotype was detected a few times. The chain employs TRBV12-3 or TRBV12-4 and TRBJ2-1; TRBD1 matches 7 bases. There are 17 residues in the CDR3. J was trimmed by 0 bases and V by 6 bases; bases with no gene match: 11. The CDR3 protein is CASSLRQGGSSYNEQFF. CDR3 nucleotide sequence: TGTGCCAGCAGCCTTAGACAGGGTGGAAGCTCCTACAATGAGCAGTTCTTC.

V is TRBV3-1 and J is TRBJ1-5; D remains unclear. The CDR3 has 14 amino acids. Per the germline V gene, CDR1 is LGHDT and CDR2 is YNNKEL (reference sequence). Trimming pared 2 bases from V and 7 bases from J, leaving 12 bases between. The CDR3 loop is CASSQSEGVQPQHF. CDR3 DNA sequence: TGTGCCAGCAGCCAATCGGAAGGTGTCCAGCCCCAGCATTTT.

A note on this clonotype: The germline gene is not matched at one end of the junction; a read error may be the cause. The genes are TRBV11-2 and TRBJ2-5; no firm D call. Per the germline V gene, CDR1 is SGHAT and CDR2 is FQNNGV. The CDR3 has 12 residues. As DNA, the CDR3 is TGTGCCAGCAGCCAGAAAGGGCTCAGCCTTTCCTTC. It translates to CASSQKGLSLSF. Complete variable domain (other parts from reference TRBV11-2 and TRBJ2-5): EAGVAQSPRYKIIEKRQSVAFWCNPISGHATLYWYQQILGQGPKLLIQFQNNGVVDDSQLPKDRFSAERLKGVDSTLKIQPAKLEDSAVYLCASSQKGLSLSFGPGTRLLVL.